The present T cell receptor beta chain was sequenced within a study of long-term antiretroviral therapy in people with HIV. The CDR3 extends over 14 amino acids. In germline, CDR1 is MNHEY, CDR2 SVGAGI. Deletions cut 2 bases from V and 1 base from J, with 8 bases between. Version v3.0 of the immunoSEQ assay ran at survey level. Measured with immunoSEQ multiplex PCR; TCRdb has only the in-frame clones, and not every one. The sample has 20,000 to 25,000 clones; around 80% are singletons. This chain links TRBV6-5 with TRBJ1-1; D gene unclear. This sequence originates from a woman aged 35 to 49 with HIV. Sequenced here: unsorted PBMCs, sampled 4.1 years after starting antiretroviral therapy. The CDR3: CASSYQHQNTEAFF. The CDR3 DNA sequence: TGTGCCAGCAGTTACCAACACCAGAACACTGAAGCTTTCTTT.